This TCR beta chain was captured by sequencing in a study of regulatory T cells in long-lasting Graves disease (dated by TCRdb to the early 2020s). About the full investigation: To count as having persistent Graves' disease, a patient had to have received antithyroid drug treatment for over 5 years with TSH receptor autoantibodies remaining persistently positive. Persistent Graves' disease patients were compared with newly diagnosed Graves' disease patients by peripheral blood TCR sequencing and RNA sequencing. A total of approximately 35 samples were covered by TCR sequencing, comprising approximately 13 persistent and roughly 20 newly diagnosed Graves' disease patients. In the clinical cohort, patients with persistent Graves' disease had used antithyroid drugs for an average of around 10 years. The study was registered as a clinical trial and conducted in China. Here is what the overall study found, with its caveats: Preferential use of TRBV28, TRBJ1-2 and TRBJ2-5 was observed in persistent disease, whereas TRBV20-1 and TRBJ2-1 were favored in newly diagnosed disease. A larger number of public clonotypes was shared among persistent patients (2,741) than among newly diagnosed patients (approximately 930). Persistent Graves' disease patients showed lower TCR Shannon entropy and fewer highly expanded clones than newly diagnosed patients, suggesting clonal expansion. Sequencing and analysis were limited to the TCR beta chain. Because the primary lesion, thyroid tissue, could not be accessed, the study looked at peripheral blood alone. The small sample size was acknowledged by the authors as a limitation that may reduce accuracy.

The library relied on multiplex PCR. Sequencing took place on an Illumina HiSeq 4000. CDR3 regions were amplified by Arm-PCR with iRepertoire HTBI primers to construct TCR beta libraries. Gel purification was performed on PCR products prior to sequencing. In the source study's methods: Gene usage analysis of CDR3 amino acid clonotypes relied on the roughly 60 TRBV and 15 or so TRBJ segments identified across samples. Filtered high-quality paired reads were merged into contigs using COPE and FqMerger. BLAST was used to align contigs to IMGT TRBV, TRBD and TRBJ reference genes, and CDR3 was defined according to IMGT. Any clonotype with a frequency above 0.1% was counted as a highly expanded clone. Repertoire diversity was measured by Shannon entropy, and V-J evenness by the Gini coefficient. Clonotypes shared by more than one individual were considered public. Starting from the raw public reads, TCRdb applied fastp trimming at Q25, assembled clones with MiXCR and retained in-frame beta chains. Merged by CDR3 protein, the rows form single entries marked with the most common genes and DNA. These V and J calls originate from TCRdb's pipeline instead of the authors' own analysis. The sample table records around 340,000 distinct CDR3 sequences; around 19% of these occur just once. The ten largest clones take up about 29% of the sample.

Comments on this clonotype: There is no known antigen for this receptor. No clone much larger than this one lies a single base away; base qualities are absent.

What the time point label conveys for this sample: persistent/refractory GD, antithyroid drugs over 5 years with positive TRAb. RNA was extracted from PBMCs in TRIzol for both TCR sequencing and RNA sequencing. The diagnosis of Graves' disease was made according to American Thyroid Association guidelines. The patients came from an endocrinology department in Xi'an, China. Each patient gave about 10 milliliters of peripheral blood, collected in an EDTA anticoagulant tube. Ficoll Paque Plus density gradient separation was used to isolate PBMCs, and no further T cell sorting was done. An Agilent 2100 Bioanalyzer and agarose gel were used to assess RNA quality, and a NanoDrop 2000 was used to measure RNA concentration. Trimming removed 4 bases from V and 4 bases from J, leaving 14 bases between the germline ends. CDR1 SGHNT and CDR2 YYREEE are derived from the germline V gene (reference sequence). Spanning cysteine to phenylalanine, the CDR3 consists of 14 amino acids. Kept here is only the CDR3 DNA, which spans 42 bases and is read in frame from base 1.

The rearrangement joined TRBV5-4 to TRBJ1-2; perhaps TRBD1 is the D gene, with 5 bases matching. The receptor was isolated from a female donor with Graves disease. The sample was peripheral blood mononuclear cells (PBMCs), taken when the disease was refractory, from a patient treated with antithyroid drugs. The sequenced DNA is TGTGCCAGCAGCCTGGGGGGGAGCAGCTATGGCTACACCTTC. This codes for CASSLGGSSYGYTF.